These 30 T cell receptor beta chains share one sample of origin, sequenced in a study of vaccination and CD4 T cells after COVID-19. Their recognized antigens are unknown. With the Oncomine TCR Beta short-read assay, DNA from cultured CD4+ T cells was sequenced. A single record per CDR3 protein comes from TCRdb applying MiXCR to the PCR reads. This sample has approximately 17,000 distinct CDR3 sequences, with 45% to 65% found just once. Time point defined: late sampling 161 to 241 days after vaccination in a few convalescent patients. Treatment here: approximately 11-day PBMC culture with coronavirus spike peptide pools or control peptides (ViraFEST assay). Specimen: CD4+ T cells from blood, cultured in vitro, collected about 7 months after SARS-CoV-2 vaccination. The receptor set was obtained from a human donor who had recovered from COVID-19.

The rearrangement links TRBV20-1 to TRBJ1-4, with a weak D call TRBD1 (6 bases). Per germline, CDR1 DFQATT and CDR2 SNEGSKA (reference sequence). Deletions cut 0 bases from V and 8 bases from J, with 13 bases between. This CDR3 region has 14 residues. The CDR3 nucleotides are TGCAGTGCTAGAGAAGGGGGGGCTCCCGAAAAACTGTTTTTT. Protein sequence: CSAREGGAPEKLFF.

This chain joins TRBV7-8 and TRBJ2-3, with TRBD2 matching 8 bases. The V and J ends lost 2 bases and 0 bases, in that order; junction bases with no gene match: 4. This CDR3 region has 16 residues. Germline CDR1 reads SGHVS; CDR2 reads FQNEAQ. The CDR3 DNA is TGTGCCAGCAGCTTAAGGGCTAGCGGGAGCACAGATACGCAGTATTTT. Translation gives CASSLRASGSTDTQYF.

The rearrangement links TRBV7-2 to TRBJ2-2; either TRBD1 or TRBD2 may fit D (5 bases each). The length of the CDR3 is 12 residues. Looked up from germline, CDR1 is SGHTA and CDR2 is FQGNSA. Trimming took 5 bases from V and 6 from J, leaving 7 bases between them. The CDR3 spells CASSVGAGELFF. In nucleotides, the CDR3 is TGTGCCAGCAGCGTGGGGGCCGGGGAGCTGTTTTTT.

The chain has TRBV6-1 and TRBJ2-7; D is uncertain. Germline CDR1 and CDR2: MNHNS and SASEGT. V lost 3 bases and J lost 2, with 2 bases in between. CDR3 size: 11 residues. The CDR3 coding sequence is TGTGCCAGCAGTGAGGCCTACGAGCAGTACTTC. Translation: CASSEAYEQYF.

This CDR3 is CASSFTSGGGDTQYF. The CDR3, as DNA: TGTGCCAGCAGCTTTACTAGCGGGGGTGGAGATACGCAGTATTTT. The rearrangement uses TRBV7-9 and TRBJ2-3; 11 positions agree with TRBD2. The CDR3 has 15 residues. After removal of 3 bases from V and 5 bases from J, the junction contained 4 bases not matched to a gene. Germline V gives CDR1 SEHNR, CDR2 FQNEAQ (reference sequence).

The V and J genes are TRBV5-1 and TRBJ1-6; D is ambiguous. Germline lookup yields CDR1 SGHRS and CDR2 YFSETQ. The CDR3 has 15 amino acids. Between the trimmed V and J ends, which lost 2 bases and 7 bases, there was a span of 13 bases. In DNA, the CDR3 is TGCGCCAGCAGCTTACTCACGGTATGGAATTCACCCCTCCACTTT. Amino acid sequence: CASSLLTVWNSPLHF.

The V call is TRBV19, the J call TRBJ1-1, with no clear D. Trimming took 6 bases from V and 5 from J, leaving 13 bases between them. Germline CDR1 LNHDA, CDR2 SQIVND (reference sequence). The CDR3 spans 13 residues. The CDR3 here is CASSPPRRTEAFF. The CDR3 DNA reads TGTGCCAGTAGCCCACCACGTCGGACTGAAGCTTTCTTT.

The sample holds a few counts of this clonotype. The chain joins TRBV19 to TRBJ1-6; D perhaps matches TRBD1 (5 bases). Germline loops: CDR1 LNHDA, CDR2 SQIVND (reference sequence). Trimming removed 1 base at V and 8 bases at J, with 6 bases between. The CDR3 spans 13 residues. The DNA of the CDR3 is TGTGCCAGTAGTATAGGCAGGGATTCACCCCTCCACTTT. Translation gives CASSIGRDSPLHF.

The J gene is TRBJ2-1, the V gene TRBV7-8; a weak D match, TRBD2 (5 bases). Trimming shortened V by 1 base and J by 6 bases, and 10 bases separated the two germline ends. This CDR3 has 14 amino acids. Germline loops: CDR1 SGHVS, CDR2 FQNEAQ. CDR3 loop: CASSLVPAVNEQFF. For the CDR3, the DNA is TGTGCCAGCAGCTTAGTTCCAGCGGTCAATGAGCAGTTCTTC.

The chain uses TRBV20-1 and TRBJ2-2, with 8 bases that match TRBD1. The CDR3 extends over 15 amino acids. Germline lookup yields CDR1 DFQATT and CDR2 SNEGSKA (reference sequence). The ends lost 6 bases at V and 3 bases at J; junction bases unmatched: 9. CDR3 loop: CSASRQGTYTGELFF. CDR3 coding DNA: TGCAGTGCCTCTCGACAGGGGACTTACACCGGGGAGCTGTTTTTT.

The V and J genes are TRBV20-1 and TRBJ2-5; possible D gene TRBD2, 5 bases. The V end lost 1 base, the J end lost 5 bases, and 26 bases lay between the germline ends. Germline loops: CDR1 DFQATT, CDR2 SNEGSKA (reference sequence). There are 18 residues in the CDR3. This chain's CDR3 is CSARGWTPEATNGETQYF. In DNA form, the CDR3 reads TGCAGTGCTAGAGGTTGGACTCCCGAAGCCACCAACGGGGAGACCCAGTACTTC.

Points on this clonotype: At one boundary the junction diverges from the germline segment, which might be a read error. V gene TRBV20-1 combines with J gene TRBJ2-5, with D perhaps matching TRBD2 (5 bases). CDR1 is DFQATT and CDR2 is SNEGSKA in the germline V gene (reference sequence). This CDR3 spans 14 amino acids. CDR3 bases: TGCAGTGCTAGTATAGGAGACTACCAAGAGACCCAGCACTTC. Amino acids: CSASIGDYQETQHF.

This clonotype was detected only a few times. V is TRBV7-9 and J is TRBJ2-5; no reliable D call. Germline CDR1 and CDR2: SEHNR and FQNEAQ (reference sequence). CDR3 length: 14 residues. The germline V and J ends were trimmed by 2 bases and 2 bases, with 9 bases remaining between them. The CDR3 nucleotides are TGTGCCAGCAGCTTAAGGGTGGGACAAGAGACCCAGTACTTC. Translating it yields CASSLRVGQETQYF. Full variable domain (rest looked up from reference TRBV7-9 and TRBJ2-5): DTGVSQNPRHKITKRGQNVTFRCDPISEHNRLYWYRQTLGQGPEFLTYFQNEAQLEKSRLLSDRFSAERPKGSFSTLEIQRTEQGDSAMYLCASSLRVGQETQYFGPGTRLLVL.

The rearrangement uses TRBV18 and TRBJ2-5; D may be TRBD2 (5 bases). Germline values: CDR1 KGHSH, CDR2 LQKENI. V lost 5 bases and J lost 5, with 12 bases in between. CDR3 length equals 13 residues. CDR3 bases: TGTGCCAGCTCAACAATGACGGGGGAGACCCAGTACTTC. It specifies CASSTMTGETQYF.

The chain recombines TRBV2 with TRBJ1-2, with D hard to call. V shed 0 bases and J shed 2 bases, with 7 bases lying between them. The CDR3 is 14 residues long. In germline, CDR1 is SNHLY, CDR2 FYNNEI. CDR3 sequence: CASSEAPGNYGYTF. The CDR3 DNA is TGTGCCAGCAGTGAAGCGCCAGGAAACTATGGCTACACCTTC.

V gene TRBV15 combines with J gene TRBJ1-1; D unclear. Trimming pared 1 base from V and 3 bases from J, leaving 9 bases between. This CDR3 region has 14 residues. Germline lookup yields CDR1 LNHNV and CDR2 YYDKDF (reference sequence). The CDR3 DNA reads as TGTGCCACCAGCAGAGCGAACAGAGACACTGAAGCTTTCTTT. Translated, it gives CATSRANRDTEAFF.

This chain joins TRBV19 and TRBJ2-2; 8 bases match TRBD2. Trimming took 9 bases from V and 4 from J; bases not matched to a gene: 16. Germline CDR1 and CDR2: LNHDA and SQIVND (reference sequence). The CDR3 loop spans 17 amino acids. The chain's CDR3 is CARSSKLAETATGELFF. CDR3 nucleotide sequence: TGTGCCAGGTCCTCTAAACTAGCGGAGACGGCCACCGGGGAGCTGTTTTTT.

This clonotype has only a few counts. This chain uses TRBV7-3 with TRBJ2-1, with 10 bases matching TRBD2. The CDR3 is 21 residues long. Germline CDR1 SGHTA, CDR2 FQGTGA. J lost 10 bases, V lost 5 bases, and 29 bases had no gene match. The CDR3 here is CASSRKPGTSVIAGGQTEQFF. CDR3 bases: TGTGCCAGCAGCAGAAAGCCCGGGACTAGCGTGATTGCTGGTGGCCAGACGGAGCAGTTCTTC.

The gene calls are TRBV28 and TRBJ1-2; no clear D gene. This CDR3 region has 12 residues. The germline CDR1 and CDR2 sequences are MDHEN and SYDVKM. V lost 3 bases and J lost 5, with 7 bases in between. This CDR3 is CASSFVGYGYTF. For the CDR3, the DNA is TGTGCCAGCAGTTTTGTGGGGTATGGCTACACCTTC.

The CDR3 DNA follows: TGTGCCAGCAGTGCAGGGGTTAGCACAGATACGCAGTATTTT. Amino acids: CASSAGVSTDTQYF. The rearrangement links TRBV6-1 to TRBJ2-3, with D possibly matching TRBD1 (6 bases). CDR1 and CDR2 from the germline V gene are MNHNS and SASEGT. V was trimmed by 4 bases and J by 0 bases, leaving 8 bases between them. The CDR3 is 14 amino acids.

This chain connects TRBV2 to TRBJ2-3, with TRBD2 matching over 9 bases. Germline V gives CDR1 SNHLY, CDR2 FYNNEI. Unmatched junction bases numbered 11, after V lost 6 bases and J lost 4 bases. The CDR3 is 16 residues long. The CDR3 DNA reads TGTGCCAGCAGGACTCCCTTTAGCGGGGGAGCAGATACGCAGTATTTT. Translated: CASRTPFSGGADTQYF.

This clonotype has only a few counts. The genes are TRBV2 and TRBJ1-5, with D uncertain. This CDR3 contains 15 residues. Trimming stripped 3 bases from V and 0 bases from J, with 9 bases between. Germline CDR1 is SNHLY and CDR2 is FYNNEI. The DNA of the CDR3 is TGTGCCAGCAGTGATTTGGAGTTTAGCAATCAGCCCCAGCATTTT. It is translated as CASSDLEFSNQPQHF.

By its share, this clonotype is medium-sized. This chain uses TRBV11-3 with TRBJ2-1; TRBD2 agrees at 8 bases. This CDR3 has 16 residues. The ends lost 5 bases at V and 5 bases at J; junction bases unmatched: 11. The germline gives CDR1 SGHNT, CDR2 YENEEA. The CDR3 bases are TGTGCCAGCAGCCAAACTAGCGGCAGGCTTGACAATGAGCAGTTCTTC. Protein product: CASSQTSGRLDNEQFF.

The V call is TRBV30, the J call TRBJ1-2; TRBD1 matches 9 bases. The CDR3 runs 14 residues. Germline V gene lookup returns CDR1 GTSNPN and CDR2 SVGIG (reference sequence). The J segment lost 4 bases and the V segment lost 8 bases, leaving 11 bases of the junction unmatched. The CDR3 sequence: CAQSRTGASYGYTF. The CDR3 DNA reads TGTGCCCAATCTCGGACAGGGGCGAGCTATGGCTACACCTTC.

This sequence joins TRBV20-1 and TRBJ2-5; D unclear. The germline V gene encodes CDR1 DFQATT and CDR2 SNEGSKA (reference sequence). The CDR3 consists of 13 residues. V lost 6 bases, J lost 5 bases, and 16 bases lay in between. The CDR3: CSAKHDTPETQYF. CDR3 coding DNA: TGCAGTGCGAAACATGACACTCCCGAGACCCAGTACTTC.

This rearrangement joins TRBV12-3 or TRBV12-4 to TRBJ2-5; possibly TRBD1 or TRBD2 for D (5 bases each). Trimming left V 3 bases short and J 7 bases short, with 18 bases between. The CDR3 consists of 15 residues. The CDR3 spells CASSFISSGTRTQYF. In DNA, the CDR3 is TGTGCCAGCAGTTTTATCTCTTCCGGGACGAGGACCCAGTACTTC.

In this sample, this clonotype turned up a few times. The V call is TRBV6-5, the J call TRBJ2-5; tentatively, D is TRBD1 (5 bases). The CDR3 spans 14 residues. The germline V gene has CDR1 MNHEY and CDR2 SVGAGI. Trimming stripped 2 bases from V and 3 bases from J, with 10 bases between. The CDR3 is CASSYRGLEETQYF. Here the CDR3 DNA reads TGTGCCAGCAGTTACAGGGGCTTGGAAGAGACCCAGTACTTC.

This clonotype was seen only a few times. The chain recombines TRBV15 with TRBJ2-3; tentative D call: TRBD2 (7 bases). Trimming shortened V by 0 bases and J by 6 bases, and 13 bases separated the two germline ends. The germline gives CDR1 LNHNV, CDR2 YYDKDF (reference sequence). The length of the CDR3 is 15 residues. The CDR3 here is CATSRDLAGADTQYF. Here the CDR3 DNA reads TGTGCCACCAGCAGAGATCTCGCGGGGGCTGATACGCAGTATTTT.

The chain is built from TRBV6-5 and TRBJ2-7; 7 positions agree with TRBD1. The CDR3 covers 14 residues. V was clipped by 8 bases and J by 0 bases; unmatched bases: 7. Per the germline V gene, CDR1 is MNHEY and CDR2 is SVGAGI. CDR3 amino acids: CASSSDRSSYEQYF. The CDR3 coding sequence is TGTGCCAGCTCCTCGGACAGGAGCTCCTACGAGCAGTACTTC.

This clonotype is a singleton in its sample. The rearrangement links TRBV11-3 to TRBJ2-5; D is undetermined. The CDR3 sequence is 13 residues long. V lost 6 bases and J lost 7, with 15 bases in between. The germline V gene has CDR1 SGHNT and CDR2 YENEEA. CDR3 DNA: TGTGCCAGCAGAACCTTAGGTGAAGGGACCCAGTACTTC. It yields the protein CASRTLGEGTQYF.